Shown below are 13 T cell receptor beta chains from a single sample sequenced in a study of radiation and T cells in renal cell carcinoma. Some clones are missing from TCRdb's copy, which holds only in-frame ones; the method was immunoSEQ multiplex PCR. The sample lists approximately 100,000 clones; approximately 86% were seen once. Time point described: baseline pretreatment blood. Treatment here: 15 Gy SBRT to primary tumor, nephrectomy 4 weeks later. The material was blood, obtained from a patient whose treatment included radiotherapy and nephrectomy. The receptor source for this set is a middle-aged man with renal cell carcinoma.

J is TRBJ2-5 and V is TRBV7-2, with 15 bases fitting TRBD2. In germline, CDR1 is SGHTA, CDR2 FQGNSA. This CDR3 comprises 19 residues. With V trimmed by 0 bases and J by 4 bases, 9 bases remained unmatched. The CDR3 nucleotides are TGTGCCAGCAGCTTAGCTTTTGGACTAGCGGGGGGGCAAGGAGAGACCCAGTACTTC. This encodes CASSLAFGLAGGQGETQYF. The complete variable domain, with remaining parts taken from reference TRBV7-2 and TRBJ2-5, reads GAGVSQSPSNKVTEKGKDVELRCDPISGHTALYWYRQSLGQGLEFLIYFQGNSAPDKSGLPSDRFSAERTGGSVSTLTIQRTQQEDSAVYLCASSLAFGLAGGQGETQYFGPGTRLLVL.

The chain links TRBV7-2 to TRBJ2-1, with TRBD2 matching over 11 bases. The CDR3 spans 14 residues. CDR1 is SGHTA, CDR2 FQGNSA, per germline. The trim removed 6 bases at V and 8 bases at J, leaving 6 bases unmatched. The CDR3 DNA sequence: TGTGCCAGCAGAATAGCGGGGGGGCCGGATGAGCAGTTCTTC. Protein: CASRIAGGPDEQFF.

This chain uses TRBV5-1 with TRBJ1-1; a possible D gene is TRBD1 (5 bases). The CDR3 extends over 15 amino acids. Trimming cost V 2 bases and J 0 bases, with 11 bases left between them. Germline loops: CDR1 SGHRS, CDR2 YFSETQ. The CDR3 region is CASSFSGTMNTEAFF. The CDR3 DNA reads as TGCGCCAGCAGCTTTTCAGGGACCATGAACACTGAAGCTTTCTTT.

This chain joins TRBV6-4 and TRBJ2-3, with TRBD1 as a possible D gene (5 bases). This CDR3 contains 14 residues. The V gene lost 3 bases and the J gene lost 4 bases, with 11 bases spanning the gap. Per germline, CDR1 MRHNA and CDR2 SNTAGT. Here the CDR3 DNA reads TGTGCCAGCAGTGAGCAGGGTAATGCAGATACGCAGTATTTT. It is translated as CASSEQGNADTQYF.

Written as DNA, the CDR3 is TGTGCCAGCAGTTACTCGTGGAGTCTCTCTGGAAACACCATATATTTT. Its translation: CASSYSWSLSGNTIYF. This chain uses TRBV6-5 with TRBJ1-3, with unresolved D. The CDR3 runs 16 residues. Per germline, CDR1 MNHEY and CDR2 SVGAGI. V lost 0 bases and J lost 0, with 9 bases in between.

The chain carries TRBV10-3 and TRBJ1-2; D not resolved. CDR1 is ENHRY and CDR2 is SYGVKD in the germline V gene. This CDR3 contains 16 residues. With 0 bases removed from V and 4 bases from J, the gap between germline ends came to 15 bases. As DNA, the CDR3 is TGTGCCATCAGTGAGTCGACTCTTGGCAGGATCTATGGCTACACCTTC. Protein: CAISESTLGRIYGYTF.

This rearrangement joins TRBV10-1 to TRBJ2-1, with 9 bases matching TRBD2. V shed 4 bases, J shed 3 bases, and the junction held 4 bases outside the gene matches. This CDR3 has 15 residues. Germline V gives CDR1 WNHNN, CDR2 SYGVQD (reference sequence). The CDR3 coding sequence is TGCGCCAGCAGTGGGACTAGCGAATACTACAATGAGCAGTTCTTC. Its protein product is CASSGTSEYYNEQFF.

About this clone: The junction departs from the called germline gene at one end, perhaps through a read error. The chain recombines TRBV20-1 with TRBJ1-2; D is undetermined. The CDR3 has 10 amino acids. Germline loops: CDR1 DFQATT, CDR2 SNEGSKA (reference sequence). CDR3 protein: CSAREYGYTF. The CDR3, as DNA: TGCAGTGCCAGAGAGTATGGCTACACCTTC.

This clone was seen a handful of times. V and J are TRBV27 and TRBJ1-1; D uncertain. This CDR3 has 13 residues. From germline, CDR1 is MNHEY and CDR2 SMNVEV (reference sequence). The V end was cut by 3 bases, the J end by 4 bases, with 9 bases between. CDR3 DNA: TGTGCCAGCAGTTTGGGTAGGGCCACTGAAGCTTTCTTT. Protein: CASSLGRATEAFF.

The J gene is TRBJ2-7, the V gene TRBV14, with 10 nucleotides matching TRBD1. This CDR3 region has 14 residues. Germline values: CDR1 SGHDN, CDR2 FVKESK. V was clipped by 3 bases and J by 2 bases; unmatched bases: 1. The CDR3 nucleotides read TGTGCCAGCAGCCATGGACAGGGGGCCTACGAGCAGTACTTC. Translated: CASSHGQGAYEQYF.

The V call is TRBV5-1, the J call TRBJ2-7; possible D gene TRBD2, 6 bases. This CDR3 is 15 amino acids long. V lost 1 base, J lost 3 bases, and 14 bases lay in between. Looked up from germline, CDR1 is SGHRS and CDR2 is YFSETQ. The CDR3 reads CASSLNAGMVYEQYF. Here the CDR3 DNA reads TGCGCCAGCAGCTTGAACGCGGGGATGGTCTACGAGCAGTACTTC.

The V gene is TRBV19, the J gene TRBJ1-1; no reliable D call. The CDR3 runs to 16 residues. Looked up from germline, CDR1 is LNHDA and CDR2 is SQIVND (reference sequence). V lost 0 bases and J 7 bases, leaving 18 bases between the germline ends. In nucleotides, the CDR3 is TGTGCCAGTAGTATAGAAAGGAGCCATGATATAAATGAAGCTTTCTTT. This sequence encodes CASSIERSHDINEAFF.

The genes are TRBV19 and TRBJ2-5; D is possibly TRBD1 (5 bases). V shed 0 bases and J shed 1 base, with 6 bases lying between them. From germline, CDR1 is LNHDA and CDR2 SQIVND (reference sequence). This CDR3 comprises 14 residues. The CDR3 reads CASSIDDSQETQYF. The CDR3 coding sequence is TGTGCCAGTAGTATAGACGACAGCCAAGAGACCCAGTACTTC.